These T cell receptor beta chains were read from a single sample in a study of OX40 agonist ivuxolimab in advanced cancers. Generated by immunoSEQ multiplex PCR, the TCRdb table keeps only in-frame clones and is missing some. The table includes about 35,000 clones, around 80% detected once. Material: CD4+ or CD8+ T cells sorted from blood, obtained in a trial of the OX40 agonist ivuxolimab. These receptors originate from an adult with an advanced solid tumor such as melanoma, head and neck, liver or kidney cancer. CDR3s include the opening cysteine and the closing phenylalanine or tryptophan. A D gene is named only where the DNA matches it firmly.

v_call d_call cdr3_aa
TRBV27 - CASSLLRGGGNYGYTF
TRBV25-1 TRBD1 CASSAPDRVRTEAFF
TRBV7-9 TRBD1 CATLHRGSTGELFF
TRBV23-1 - CARDYRVYRAKNIQYF
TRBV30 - CAWSEQTSLSNYGYTF
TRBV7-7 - CASSLSLLAGYNEQFF
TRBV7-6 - CASSLVASDEQYF
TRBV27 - CASSLSAGSGANVLTF
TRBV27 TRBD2 CAVGGDTGELFF
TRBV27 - CASSFGDSNQPQHF
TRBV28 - CASSLAVRDLSGTEAFF
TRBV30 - CAWSADHTGELFF
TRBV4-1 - CASSLSWQGPTEAFF
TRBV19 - CASSQIDTNTEAFF
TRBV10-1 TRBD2 CASSPGASGSSYEQYF
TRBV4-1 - CASSQASSLDTQYF
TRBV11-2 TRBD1 CASSSPRQGLNLFF
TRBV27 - CASSFGGPNTGELFF
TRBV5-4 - CASSFRVDTQYF
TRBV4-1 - CASSQEWRADTQYF
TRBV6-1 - CASSEGRGPSYGYTF
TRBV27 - CASSLSPGGGADTQYF
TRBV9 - CASSALAGGSDTQYF
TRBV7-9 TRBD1 CASSLTGGDSPLHF
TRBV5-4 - CASSLASISHGYTF
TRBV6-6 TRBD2 CASSYPGLAGVEQYF
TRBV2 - CASVKGPTYEQYF
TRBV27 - CASRLSETTYEQYF
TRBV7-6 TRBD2 CASSSSGGAGNEQFF
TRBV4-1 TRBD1 CASSPWTGLSYEQYF
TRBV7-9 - CASSLSRYEQYF
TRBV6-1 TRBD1 CASRIGRGPSYGYTF
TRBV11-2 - CASSSGFENIQYF
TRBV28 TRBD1 CASSLDRGTDTQYF
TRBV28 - CASSLRLDSNYGYTF
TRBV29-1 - CSVEWGGARGRYNEQFF
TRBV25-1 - CASSDAGEQYF
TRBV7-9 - CASSLDQGEPYF
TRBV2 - CASSVHRVLNYGYTF
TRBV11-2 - CASSDEALSYEQYF
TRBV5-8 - CASSLVGKISPLHF
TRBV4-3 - CASSPRGAGELFF